Listed here are 9 T cell receptor beta chains from one sample, sequenced in a study of control samples from healthy donors and cancer patients. Assay used: immunoSEQ multiplex PCR; TCRdb lists only in-frame clones, some missing. The repertoire holds under 95,000 clones, with just over 90% as singletons. Sequencing was performed on blood. The receptors shown here come from a woman aged 25 to 45 in good health.

The chain combines TRBV28 with TRBJ1-1; 10 bases align to TRBD1. V lost 5 bases to trimming and J lost 7 bases; unmatched junction nucleotides: 7. Germline CDR1 is MDHEN and CDR2 is SYDVKM. The CDR3 covers 14 residues. Written as DNA, the CDR3 is TGTGCCAGCAGTCAAAGACAGGGGGCGCATGAAGCTTTCTTT. It specifies CASSQRQGAHEAFF. The whole variable domain, remainder taken from reference TRBV28 and TRBJ1-1, is DVKVTQSSRYLVKRTGEKVFLECVQDMDHENMFWYRQDPGLGLRLIYFSYDVKMKEKGDIPEGYSVSREKKERFSLILESASTNQTSMYLCASSQRQGAHEAFFGQGTRLTVV.

There are a few counts of this clone. The V and J genes are TRBV24-1 and TRBJ2-3; TRBD2 agrees at 12 bases. V lost 3 bases to trimming and J lost 1 base; unmatched junction nucleotides: 10. Germline CDR1 is KGHDR and CDR2 is SFDVKD. This CDR3 has 19 residues. The CDR3 sequence is CATSDPRGTSGRGTDTQYF. The CDR3 nucleotides are TGTGCCACCAGTGATCCCCGAGGGACTAGCGGGCGGGGCACAGATACGCAGTATTTT.

V is TRBV14 and J is TRBJ1-1; D is ambiguous. The CDR3 is 13 residues long. Trimming shortened V by 2 bases and J by 1 base, and 5 bases separated the two germline ends. The germline CDR1 and CDR2 sequences are SGHDN and FVKESK. CDR3 region: CASSQSRNTEAFF. The CDR3 nucleotides read TGTGCCAGCAGCCAATCGCGGAACACTGAAGCTTTCTTT.

CDR3 residues: CASSQEVRLGYGYTF. CDR3 coding DNA: TGCGCCAGCAGCCAAGAAGTCAGGTTAGGCTATGGCTACACCTTC. The chain combines TRBV4-1 with TRBJ1-2; D remains ambiguous. The length of the CDR3 is 15 residues. CDR1 and CDR2 from the germline V gene are MGHRA and YSYEKL. V was clipped by 0 bases and J by 4 bases, with 12 bases between them.

This chain links TRBV24-1 with TRBJ2-2; the match to TRBD2 covers 10 bases. Per germline, CDR1 KGHDR and CDR2 SFDVKD. This CDR3 is built from 14 residues. V dropped 11 bases and J dropped 3; count of bases not matched to a gene: 5. This chain's CDR3 is CAIQAGGDTGELFF. The CDR3 nucleotides read TGTGCCATCCAAGCGGGAGGGGACACCGGGGAGCTGTTTTTT.

This clone was counted once. V is TRBV5-1 and J is TRBJ1-6; 8 nucleotides match TRBD1. V gave up 4 bases and J gave up 3 bases; unmatched junction bases: 9. Germline values: CDR1 SGHRS, CDR2 YFSETQ. The CDR3 consists of 17 residues. The CDR3 DNA is TGCGCCAGCAGCCCTAACGCAGGGGGCCGCTATAATTCACCCCTCCACTTT. Amino acids: CASSPNAGGRYNSPLHF.

The chain links TRBV11-1 to TRBJ1-1; D is undetermined. The CDR3 is made up of 14 amino acids. Looked up from germline, CDR1 is SGHAT and CDR2 is FQDESV (reference sequence). Between the trimmed V and J ends, which lost 1 base and 2 bases, there was a span of 8 bases. The CDR3 DNA reads TGTGCCAGCAGCTTAGGACGGAGTAACACTGAAGCTTTCTTT. Protein product: CASSLGRSNTEAFF.

The CDR3 DNA reads TGTGCCAGCAGCCAAGCGGGCACCCGCTCCTACGAGCAGTACTTC. Protein sequence: CASSQAGTRSYEQYF. The chain combines TRBV3-1 (or the pseudogene TRBV3-2) with TRBJ2-7; D is unclear. Germline-derived CDR1 and CDR2 are LGHDT and YNNKEL (reference sequence). The CDR3 sequence is 15 residues long. V shed 1 base and J shed 0 bases, with 10 bases lying between them.

The gene calls are TRBV7-3 and TRBJ1-1; maybe TRBD1 (5 bases). Trimming left V 2 bases short and J 5 bases short, with 15 bases between. Germline CDR1 is SGHTA and CDR2 is FQGTGA. There are 15 residues in the CDR3. CDR3 DNA: TGTGCCAGCAGCTTACTCGGGGACGGTGGGACTGAAGCTTTCTTT. Protein: CASSLLGDGGTEAFF.